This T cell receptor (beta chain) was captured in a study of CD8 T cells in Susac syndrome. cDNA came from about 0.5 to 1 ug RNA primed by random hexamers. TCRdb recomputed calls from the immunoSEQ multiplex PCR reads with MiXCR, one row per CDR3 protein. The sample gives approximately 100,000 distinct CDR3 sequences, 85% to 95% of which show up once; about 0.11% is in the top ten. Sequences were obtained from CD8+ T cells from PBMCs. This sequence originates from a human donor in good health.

CDR3 bases: TGTGCCAGTGGACAGTTCTCTGGAAACACCATATATTTT. Translating it yields CASGQFSGNTIYF. The rearrangement uses TRBV2 and TRBJ1-3; tentative D call: TRBD1 (6 bases). Trimming removed 9 bases at V and 0 bases at J, with 9 bases between. The CDR3 is 13 amino acids. CDR1 and CDR2 (germline): SNHLY, FYNNEI. The entire variable domain, with the rest obtained from reference TRBV2 and TRBJ1-3, is as follows: EPEVTQTPSHQVTQMGQEVILRCVPISNHLYFYWYRQILGQKVEFLVSFYNNEISEKSEIFDDQFSVERPDGSNFTLKIRSTKLEDSAMYFCASGQFSGNTIYFGEGSWLTVV.